Given below is one T cell receptor (beta chain) in context. The data are from a study of T-cell memory formation after mild COVID-19. Trimming stripped 4 bases from V and 7 bases from J, with 20 bases between. The CDR3 length is 16 residues. CDR1 is LNHDA, CDR2 SQIVND, per germline (reference sequence). TCRdb analysed the 5' RACE reads with MiXCR anew, one entry per CDR3 protein. The sample records 250,000 to 350,000 distinct CDR3 sequences, 15% to 20% being singletons. The receptor's source is a man aged 18 to 29 who had mild COVID-19 (a few samples of this study predate the infection). Cell type and time point are not known. The V call is TRBV19, the J call TRBJ1-5; the D gene is possibly TRBD1 (5 bases). Specimen: PBMCs or a T cell subset sorted from them (not recorded which). In DNA, the CDR3 is TGTGCCAGTAGTACCCCTCTGGGGGGTTCCATCCAGCCCCAGCATTTT. Translation gives CASSTPLGGSIQPQHF. Looking up the rest from reference TRBV19 and TRBJ1-5 gives the full variable domain: DGGITQSPKYLFRKEGQNVTLSCEQNLNHDAMYWYRQDPGQGLRLIYYSQIVNDFQKGDIAEGYSVSREKKESFPLTVTSAQKNPTAFYLCASSTPLGGSIQPQHFGDGTRLSIL.